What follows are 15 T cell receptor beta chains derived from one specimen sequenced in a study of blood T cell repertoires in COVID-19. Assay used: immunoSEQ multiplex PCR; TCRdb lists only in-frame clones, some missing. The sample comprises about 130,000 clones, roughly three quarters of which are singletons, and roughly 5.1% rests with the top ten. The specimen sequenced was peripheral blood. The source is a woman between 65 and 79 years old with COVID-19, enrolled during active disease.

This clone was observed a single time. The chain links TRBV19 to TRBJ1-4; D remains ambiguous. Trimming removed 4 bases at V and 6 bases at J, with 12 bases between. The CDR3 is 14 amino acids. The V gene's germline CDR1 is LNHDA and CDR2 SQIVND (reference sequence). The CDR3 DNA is TGTGCCAGTAGTACCCCGGGGAGGGATGAAAAACTGTTTTTT. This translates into CASSTPGRDEKLFF. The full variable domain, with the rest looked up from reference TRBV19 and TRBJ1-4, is DGGITQSPKYLFRKEGQNVTLSCEQNLNHDAMYWYRQDPGQGLRLIYYSQIVNDFQKGDIAEGYSVSREKKESFPLTVTSAQKNPTAFYLCASSTPGRDEKLFFGSGTQLSVL.

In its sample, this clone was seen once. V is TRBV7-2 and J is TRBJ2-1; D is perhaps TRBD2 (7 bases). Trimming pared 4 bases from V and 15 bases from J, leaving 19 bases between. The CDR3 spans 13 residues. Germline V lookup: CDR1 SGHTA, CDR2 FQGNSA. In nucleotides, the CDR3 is TGTGCCAGCAGCTCTCTCCTGGGGGGGCCCGCGTTCTTC. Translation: CASSSLLGGPAFF. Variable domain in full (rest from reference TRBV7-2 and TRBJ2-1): GAGVSQSPSNKVTEKGKDVELRCDPISGHTALYWYRQSLGQGLEFLIYFQGNSAPDKSGLPSDRFSAERTGGSVSTLTIQRTQQEDSAVYLCASSSLLGGPAFFGPGTRLTVL.

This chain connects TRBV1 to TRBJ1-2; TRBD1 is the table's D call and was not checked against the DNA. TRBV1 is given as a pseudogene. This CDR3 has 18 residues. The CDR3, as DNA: TGCACCAGCAGCCAAGATAAAGGGACACCTACTCCTAACTATGGCTACACCTTC. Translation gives CTSSQDKGTPTPNYGYTF.

The CDR3 DNA reads as TGTGCCAGCAGTTACTCGACAGGCAGGGGGAACACTGAAGCTTTCTTT. Its translation is CASSYSTGRGNTEAFF. The V call is TRBV6-5, the J call TRBJ1-1; weak D call: TRBD1 (6 bases). The germline V gene has CDR1 MNHEY and CDR2 SVGAGI. Trimming took 0 bases from V and 1 from J, leaving 12 bases between them. This CDR3 is 16 amino acids long.

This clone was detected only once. The CDR3 here is CASSYGTDTDTQYF. The CDR3 region has the DNA TGTGCCAGCAGTTACGGGACAGACACAGATACGCAGTATTTT. The chain joins TRBV6-2 or TRBV6-3 to TRBJ2-3; 7 bases are a match to TRBD1. Trimming removed 2 bases from V and 2 bases from J; junction bases left unmatched: 1. The CDR3 runs 14 residues. Germline values: CDR1 MNHEY, CDR2 SVGEGT.

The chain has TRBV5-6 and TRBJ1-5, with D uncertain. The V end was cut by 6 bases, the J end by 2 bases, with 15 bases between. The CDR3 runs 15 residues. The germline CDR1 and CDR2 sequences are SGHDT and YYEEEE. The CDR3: CASTLGGRGNQPQHF. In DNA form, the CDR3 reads TGTGCCAGCACCCTCGGAGGCCGCGGCAATCAGCCCCAGCATTTT.

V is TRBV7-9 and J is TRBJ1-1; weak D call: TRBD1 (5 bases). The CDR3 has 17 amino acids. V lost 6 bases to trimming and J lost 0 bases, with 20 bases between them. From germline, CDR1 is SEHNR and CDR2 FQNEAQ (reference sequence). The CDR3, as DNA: TGTGCCAGCAGGCCCCCCGGGGGGACGGGGATGAACACTGAAGCTTTCTTT. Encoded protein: CASRPPGGTGMNTEAFF.

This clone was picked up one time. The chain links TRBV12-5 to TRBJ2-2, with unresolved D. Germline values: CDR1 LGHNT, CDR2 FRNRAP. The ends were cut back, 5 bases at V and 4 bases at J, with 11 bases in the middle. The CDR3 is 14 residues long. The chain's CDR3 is CASGRSGPTGELFF. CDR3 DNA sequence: TGTGCTAGTGGTCGCTCGGGTCCCACCGGGGAGCTGTTTTTT. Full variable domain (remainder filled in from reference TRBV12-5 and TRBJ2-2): DARVTQTPRHKVTEMGQEVTMRCQPILGHNTVFWYRQTMMQGLELLAYFRNRAPLDDSGMPKDRFSAEMPDATLATLKIQPSEPRDSAVYFCASGRSGPTGELFFGEGSRLTVL.

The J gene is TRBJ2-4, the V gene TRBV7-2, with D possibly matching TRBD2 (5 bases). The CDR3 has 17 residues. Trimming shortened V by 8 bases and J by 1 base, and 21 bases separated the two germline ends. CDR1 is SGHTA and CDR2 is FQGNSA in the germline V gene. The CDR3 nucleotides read TGTGCCAGCCTACGGTCTCACTGGAGGCCGGCCAAAAACATTCAGTACTTC. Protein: CASLRSHWRPAKNIQYF.

In nucleotides, the CDR3 is TGTGCCATCGGGCAGTGGACTAACACAGATACGCAGTATTTT. Translation gives CAIGQWTNTDTQYF. The chain has TRBV10-3 and TRBJ2-3; a weak D match, TRBD2 (6 bases). This CDR3 is built from 14 residues. V was cut by 8 bases and J by 2 bases, with 14 bases left in between. Germline V gene lookup returns CDR1 ENHRY and CDR2 SYGVKD.

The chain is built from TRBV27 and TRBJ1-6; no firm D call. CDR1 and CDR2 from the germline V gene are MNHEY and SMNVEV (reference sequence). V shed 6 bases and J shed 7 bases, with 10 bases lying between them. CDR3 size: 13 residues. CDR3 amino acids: CASSLVSNSPLHF. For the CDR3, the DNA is TGTGCCAGCAGCCTCGTGTCGAATTCACCCCTCCACTTT.

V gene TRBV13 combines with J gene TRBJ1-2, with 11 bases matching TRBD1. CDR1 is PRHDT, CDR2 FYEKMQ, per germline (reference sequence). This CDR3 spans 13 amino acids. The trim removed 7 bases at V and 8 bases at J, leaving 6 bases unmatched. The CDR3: CASTVGTGGGYTF. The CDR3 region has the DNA TGTGCCAGCACCGTCGGGACAGGGGGAGGCTACACCTTC.

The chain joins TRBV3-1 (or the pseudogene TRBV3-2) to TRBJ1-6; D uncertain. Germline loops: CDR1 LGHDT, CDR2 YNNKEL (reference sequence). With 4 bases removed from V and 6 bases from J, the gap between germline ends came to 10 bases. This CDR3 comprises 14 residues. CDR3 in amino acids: CASSPAVGNSPLHF. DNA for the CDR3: TGTGCCAGCAGCCCGGCGGTGGGTAATTCACCCCTCCACTTT.

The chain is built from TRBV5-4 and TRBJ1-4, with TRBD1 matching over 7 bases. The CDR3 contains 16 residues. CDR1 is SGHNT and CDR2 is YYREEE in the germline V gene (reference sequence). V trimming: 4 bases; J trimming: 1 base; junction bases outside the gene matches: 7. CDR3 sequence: CASSAAPGGTNEKLFF. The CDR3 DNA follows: TGTGCCAGCAGCGCAGCCCCAGGGGGAACTAATGAAAAACTGTTTTTT.

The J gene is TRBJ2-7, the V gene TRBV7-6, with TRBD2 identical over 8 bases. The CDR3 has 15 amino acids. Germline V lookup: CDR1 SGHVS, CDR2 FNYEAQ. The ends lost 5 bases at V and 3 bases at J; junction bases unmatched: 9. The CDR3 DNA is TGTGCCAGCAGCCAATACCCGGGGGGGATCTACGAGCAGTACTTC. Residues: CASSQYPGGIYEQYF.